This T cell receptor beta chain came from a study of cytotoxic CD8 clonotypes in ibrutinib-treated CLL (dated by TCRdb to about 2021). For context, the study as a whole: The cohort included roughly 15 treatment-naive and ten to twelve relapsed/refractory patients; around 17 were IGHV unmutated. On average, each sample yielded 270,000 or so productive templates and around 100,000 productive rearrangements. Of the 85 to 90 participants in the trial, about 25 had longitudinal samples available. All remission and progressive disease samples were collected while patients were still receiving ibrutinib. Responses were partial in approximately 24 patients and complete in 2; after median about 70 months follow-up, some 14 stayed in remission and some twelve progressed. Cryopreserved peripheral blood mononuclear cells were obtained prior to treatment, at the time of response, and at either disease progression or sustained remission. Response samples were taken after a median of approximately 12 months on treatment, ranging from about 6 to 40 months.

V ends up 5 bases short and J 5 bases short, with an unmatched junction base count of 12. CDR1 and CDR2 were assigned from the germline V gene (reference sequence) as MNHNY and SVGAGI. The cysteine opens and the phenylalanine closes a CDR3 of 16 amino acids. The sequence is cut down to CDR3 DNA, 48 bases in frame from base 1. The goal of deep resolution MiSeq sequencing was a depth between 1 in 1 million and 1 in 200,000 T cells, and coverage averaged 10x per clonotype. The immunoSEQ hsTCRB Kit was used to generate TCR beta libraries. Turning to the authors' computational methods: ImmunoSEQ Data Assistant and ImmunoSEQ Analyzer were used for data analysis, and V, D and J genes were assigned according to IMGT definitions. Clonality, with values ranging from 0 to 1, was calculated as one minus the normalized Shannon entropy of productive rearrangement frequencies. Public clonotype analysis was restricted to overrepresented clonotypes comprising at least 0.05% of each patient's repertoire. About a dozen age-matched healthy donor repertoires from immuneACCESS were used as controls for clonality. In its TCRdb copy, this immuneACCESS table keeps in-frame sequences only and misses some clones. Where compared with another copy, unresolved V genes explain less than half of these, and the others have no known cause. V and J calls plus clone size are reproduced from that table; the DNA served to infer D and trimming. Within this sample are under 300,000 clones, with under 80% of them counted one time only. Clones ranked in the top ten supply 15% of the sample.

In the case of this clone: This receptor's antigen is unknown. It has no much larger one-base neighbor in the sample; base qualities were not kept.

This sample's time point label indicates: approximately 2 years on ibrutinib. For TCR beta library preparation, roughly 2 micrograms of genomic DNA were isolated from cryopreserved PBMCs. Longitudinal blood samples from CLL patients receiving ibrutinib monotherapy were subjected to high-throughput TCR beta sequencing. The patients took part in an open-label, single-center phase 2 trial of ibrutinib monotherapy. Broader findings and caveats from the paper: Public clonotypes were rare and either shrank or stayed stable during treatment, and the rise in clonality at ibrutinib response reflected expansion of private clonotypes. Baseline clonality was found to be higher than that of age-matched healthy donors and was strongly correlated with circulating CD8+ T-cell counts. Sampling times were not matched between patients in sustained remission and patients whose disease was progressing, and lymph node repertoires were not examined. An increase in clonality was observed at ibrutinib response, with clonality remaining stable during sustained remission and falling back toward baseline at progression.

The chain uses TRBV6-6 and TRBJ2-7, with TRBD1 identical over 10 junction bases. The TCR was taken from a human donor with chronic lymphocytic leukemia. The sample in question was PBMCs, obtained after 24 months of ibrutinib treatment. The DNA sequence is as follows: TGTGCCAGCAGTATACCACCGGGACAGGGGTCCCACGAGCAGTACTTC. This yields the protein CASSIPPGQGSHEQYF.